This TCR beta chain was found in a study of radiation and T cells in renal cell carcinoma. Background on the study: Nephrectomy followed 15 Gy stereotactic body radiation by 4 weeks. The study, taken as a whole, reports: No pretreatment tumor biopsies were available for baseline clonotypes.

The time point denotes: blood 2 weeks post-SBRT. Treatment defined: 15 Gy SBRT to primary tumor, nephrectomy 4 weeks later. This renal cell carcinoma was of the clear cell type. About this clone itself: What it recognizes is unknown.

The V gene's germline CDR1 is MDHEN and CDR2 SYDVKM. There are 15 residues in the CDR3. V shed 2 bases and J shed 4 bases, with 15 bases lying between them. Generated by immunoSEQ multiplex PCR, the TCRdb table keeps only in-frame clones and is missing some. The table has some 120,000 clones, roughly four fifths seen once. Sequenced here: blood, sampled from a patient whose treatment included radiotherapy and nephrectomy. The chain couples TRBV28 to TRBJ2-7; D might be TRBD2 (5 bases). The TCR was taken from a woman aged 55 to 70 with renal cell carcinoma. The DNA of the CDR3 is TGTGCCAGCAGTTTAGAAGGGAGTTCCGCTTACGAGCAGTACTTC. Protein product: CASSLEGSSAYEQYF.